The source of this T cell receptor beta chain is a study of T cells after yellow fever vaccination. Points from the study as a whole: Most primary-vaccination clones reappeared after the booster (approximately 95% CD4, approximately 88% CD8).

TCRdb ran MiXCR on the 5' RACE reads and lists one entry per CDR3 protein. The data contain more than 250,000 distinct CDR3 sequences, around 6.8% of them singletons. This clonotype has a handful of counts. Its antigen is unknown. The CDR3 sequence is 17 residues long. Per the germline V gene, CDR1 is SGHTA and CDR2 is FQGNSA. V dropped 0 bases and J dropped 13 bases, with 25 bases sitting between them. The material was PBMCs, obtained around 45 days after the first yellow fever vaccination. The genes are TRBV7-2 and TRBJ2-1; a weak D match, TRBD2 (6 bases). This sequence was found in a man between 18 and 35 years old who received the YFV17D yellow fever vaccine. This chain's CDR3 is CASSLAVGDSAWASQFF. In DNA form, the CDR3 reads TGTGCCAGCAGCTTAGCGGTTGGGGACTCCGCTTGGGCTAGTCAGTTCTTC.